This passage covers 2 T cell receptor beta chains from one sample sequenced in a study of T cells after yellow fever vaccination. MiXCR, run by TCRdb on the 5' RACE reads, gives a single entry per CDR3 protein. The repertoire holds a few hundred thousand distinct CDR3 sequences, with around 6.8% as singletons. Sequences were derived from PBMCs, sampled 35 to 50 days after the first yellow fever vaccination. These receptors came from a man in his late teens or twenties who received the YFV17D yellow fever vaccine.

Many counts were recorded for this clonotype. This chain connects TRBV7-2 to TRBJ2-5, with 9 bases fitting TRBD1. Unmatched junction bases numbered 4, after V lost 8 bases and J lost 3 bases. The CDR3 is made up of 13 amino acids. CDR1 is SGHTA and CDR2 is FQGNSA in the germline V gene. CDR3 DNA sequence: TGTGCCAGCCTCCGGGACAGGGAAGAGACCCAGTACTTC. Translating it yields CASLRDREETQYF.

This clonotype was seen only a few times. The chain couples TRBV7-9 to TRBJ2-7; D call uncertain. CDR3 length: 12 amino acids. Deletions cut 3 bases from V and 4 bases from J, with 7 bases between. Per the germline V gene, CDR1 is SEHNR and CDR2 is FQNEAQ (reference sequence). Here the CDR3 DNA reads TGTGCCAGCAGCTTGGTCGCTTACGAGCAGTACGTC. Translated, it gives CASSLVAYEQYV.